Each of the 11 T cell receptor beta chains below was sequenced from the same sample in a study of cytomegalovirus exposure and HLA in healthy donors (TCRdb year 2017). Libraries were built with the immunoSEQ multiplex PCR assay. For the multiplex PCR, a mixture combining 60 forward primers for TCR Vbeta segments and 13 reverse primers for TCR Jbeta segments was used. TCRdb limited this immuneACCESS table to in-frame rearrangements with V and J called. A share of clones is missing; checked studies link under half to unresolved V genes, and the rest is unexplained. For this sample there are 100,000 or so clones; 70% to 80% appear just once. Of the sample, 2% to 2.5% falls within the top ten clones. The source material was PBMCs. The origin of the receptors is a man between 25 and 39 years old in good health and CMV-seronegative.

A remark on this clone: The junction differs from germline at one of its ends, possibly a read error. The chain recombines TRBV27 with TRBJ2-4; D is perhaps TRBD1 (6 bases). Germline V CDR1 and CDR2: MNHEY, SMNVEV (reference sequence). This CDR3 comprises 12 residues. The CDR3: CATRDIKNTQYF. For the CDR3, the DNA is TGTGCCACTCGGGACATTAAAAACACTCAGTACTTC.

The gene calls are TRBV27 and TRBJ2-1; 12 positions agree with TRBD2. CDR3 length equals 14 residues. Germline CDR1 and CDR2: MNHEY and SMNVEV (reference sequence). V dropped 3 bases and J dropped 7; count of bases not matched to a gene: 1. The CDR3 DNA reads TGTGCCAGCAGTTTTCTAGCGGGGGGGAATGAGCAGTTCTTC. It yields the protein CASSFLAGGNEQFF.

The chain carries TRBV18 and TRBJ2-1; D is uncertain. This CDR3 spans 16 amino acids. V was pared by 1 base and J by 0 bases, with 10 bases between. CDR1 is KGHSH, CDR2 LQKENI, per germline. The CDR3 bases are TGTGCCAGCTCACCACGAGGAGCGACCTCCTACAATGAGCAGTTCTTC. Its translation is CASSPRGATSYNEQFF.

V and J are TRBV6-5 and TRBJ2-7; D gene uncertain. Germline values: CDR1 MNHEY, CDR2 SVGAGI. V was trimmed by 0 bases and J by 3 bases, leaving 3 bases between them. The CDR3 extends over 12 amino acids. CDR3 region: CASSYSRYEQYF. The CDR3 DNA sequence: TGTGCCAGCAGTTACTCCCGCTACGAGCAGTACTTC.

This clone was seen only once. The chain recombines TRBV28 with TRBJ2-1; 9 bases align to TRBD1. CDR1 and CDR2 from the germline V gene are MDHEN and SYDVKM. V was pared by 6 bases and J by 5 bases, with 8 bases of the junction left unmatched. The CDR3 runs 15 residues. Here the CDR3 reads CASRESGTGNNEQFF. CDR3 DNA sequence: TGTGCCAGCAGAGAGTCCGGGACAGGGAACAATGAGCAGTTCTTC.

The chain carries TRBV27 and TRBJ2-3, with 12 bases matching TRBD1. V gave up 5 bases and J gave up 4 bases; unmatched junction bases: 4. Germline V gene sequence: CDR1 MNHEY, CDR2 SMNVEV (reference sequence). This CDR3 region has 15 residues. CDR3 sequence reads: CASSRDRGRSDTQYF. The CDR3 bases are TGTGCCAGCAGTCGGGACAGGGGGCGGTCAGATACGCAGTATTTT.

The V call is TRBV27, the J call TRBJ2-5; TRBD2 might be the D (6 bases). This CDR3 spans 13 amino acids. CDR1 MNHEY and CDR2 SMNVEV come from the germline V gene (reference sequence). The V gene lost 5 bases and the J gene lost 9 bases, with 16 bases spanning the gap. The CDR3 loop is CASSPTLGGAQYF. Here the CDR3 DNA reads TGTGCCAGCAGTCCGACCCTGGGGGGAGCCCAGTACTTC.

The CDR3 region is CASSQGGRNTEAFF. The CDR3 DNA sequence: TGTGCCAGCAGCCAGGGGGGCCGGAACACTGAAGCTTTCTTT. The chain links TRBV7-2 to TRBJ1-1; 7 bases map to TRBD1. This CDR3 spans 14 amino acids. In germline, CDR1 is SGHTA, CDR2 FQGNSA. V gave up 5 bases and J gave up 1 base; unmatched junction bases: 4.

The chain's CDR3 is CASSPYRDHTEAFF. CDR3 in DNA: TGTGCCAGCAGCCCCTACAGGGACCACACTGAAGCTTTCTTT. V is TRBV7-6 and J is TRBJ1-1; D might be TRBD1 (6 bases). The CDR3 length is 14 residues. Germline V gene lookup returns CDR1 SGHVS and CDR2 FNYEAQ. Deletions cut 5 bases from V and 3 bases from J, with 13 bases between.

The table lists this clone with a few counts. The chain links TRBV5-6 to TRBJ2-7, with 8 bases that match TRBD2. The CDR3 is 15 residues long. V shed 1 base, J shed 2 bases, and the junction held 5 bases outside the gene matches. Germline V gene data show CDR1 as SGHDT and CDR2 as YYEEEE. CDR3 residues: CASSLLSGGPYEQYF. The CDR3 DNA reads TGTGCCAGCAGCTTGCTCTCGGGAGGGCCCTACGAGCAGTACTTC.

The chain is built from TRBV7-2 and TRBJ2-7; tentatively, D is TRBD2 (6 bases). Germline CDR1 SGHTA, CDR2 FQGNSA. This CDR3 has 14 amino acids. Deletions cut 2 bases from V and 7 bases from J, with 15 bases between. CDR3 loop: CASSLIGSLGEQYF. DNA for the CDR3: TGTGCCAGCAGCTTAATCGGGAGTCTGGGTGAGCAGTACTTC.